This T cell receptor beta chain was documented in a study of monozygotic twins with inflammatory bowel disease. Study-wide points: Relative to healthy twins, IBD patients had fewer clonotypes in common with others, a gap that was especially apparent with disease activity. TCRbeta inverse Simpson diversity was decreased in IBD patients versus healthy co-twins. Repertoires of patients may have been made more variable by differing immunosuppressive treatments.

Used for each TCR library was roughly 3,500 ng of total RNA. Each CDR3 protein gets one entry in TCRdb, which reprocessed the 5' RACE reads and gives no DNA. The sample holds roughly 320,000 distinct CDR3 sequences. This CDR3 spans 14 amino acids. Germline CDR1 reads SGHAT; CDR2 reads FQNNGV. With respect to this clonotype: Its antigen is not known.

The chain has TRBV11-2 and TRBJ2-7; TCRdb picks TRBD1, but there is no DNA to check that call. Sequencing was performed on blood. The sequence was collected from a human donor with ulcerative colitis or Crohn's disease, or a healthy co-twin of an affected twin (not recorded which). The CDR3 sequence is CASSSTGQGYEQYF.